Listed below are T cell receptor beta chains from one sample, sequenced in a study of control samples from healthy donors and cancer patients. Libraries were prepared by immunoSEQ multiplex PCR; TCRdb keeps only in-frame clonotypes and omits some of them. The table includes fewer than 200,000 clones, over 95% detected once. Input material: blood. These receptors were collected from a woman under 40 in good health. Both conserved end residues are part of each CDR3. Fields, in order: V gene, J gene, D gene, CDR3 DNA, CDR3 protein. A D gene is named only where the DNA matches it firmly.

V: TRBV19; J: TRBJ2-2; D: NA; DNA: TGTGCCAGTAGTTCTCTTTACGGCGAGGCGGAGCTGTTTTTT; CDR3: CASSSLYGEAELFF
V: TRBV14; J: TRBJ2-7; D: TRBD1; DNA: TGTGCCAGCAGCCAGTCCCCGGGACAGAGACGCTACGAGCAGTACTTC; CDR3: CASSQSPGQRRYEQYF
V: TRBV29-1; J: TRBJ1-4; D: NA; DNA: TGCAGCGGTCGAGGAGGTGAAAAACTGTTTTTT; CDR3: CSGRGGEKLFF
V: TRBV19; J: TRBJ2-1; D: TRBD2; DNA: TGTGCCAGTAACGCACCGGCCGGGGGGGAGGTCTTC; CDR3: CASNAPAGGEVF
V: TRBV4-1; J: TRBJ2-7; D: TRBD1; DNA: TGCGCCAGCAGCCAAGGATTCCGACAGGGAAATTCCTACGAGCAGTACTTC; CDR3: CASSQGFRQGNSYEQYF
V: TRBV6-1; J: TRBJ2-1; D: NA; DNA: TGTGCCAGCAGTGAATGGGGATTACGTCTAGCTATGGGTGAGCAGTTCTTC; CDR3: CASSEWGLRLAMGEQFF
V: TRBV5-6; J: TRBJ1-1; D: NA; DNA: TGTGCCAGCAGCTTTTATCCGCTGAACACTGAAGCTTTCTTT; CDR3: CASSFYPLNTEAFF
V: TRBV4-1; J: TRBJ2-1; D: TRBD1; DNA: TGCGCCAGCAGCCAAGGGACAGGGTCCTACAATGAGCAGTTCTTC; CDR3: CASSQGTGSYNEQFF
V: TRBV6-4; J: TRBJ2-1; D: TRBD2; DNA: TGTGCCAGCAGTGACTGGACTAGCGGGAGGGAGCAGTTCTTC; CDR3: CASSDWTSGREQFF
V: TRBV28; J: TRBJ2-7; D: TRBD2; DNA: TGTGCCAGCAGTACAACTAGCGGGGGTCGCTACGAGCAGTACTTC; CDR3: CASSTTSGGRYEQYF
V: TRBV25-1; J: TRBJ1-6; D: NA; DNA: TGTGCCAGCAGTGACCCCGGTGGGGGGGCGAGATCACCCCTCCACTTT; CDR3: CASSDPGGGARSPLHF
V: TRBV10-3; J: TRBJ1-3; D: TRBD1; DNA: TGTGCCATCAGTGGGACAGGGTCGGGAAACACCATATATTTT; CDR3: CAISGTGSGNTIYF
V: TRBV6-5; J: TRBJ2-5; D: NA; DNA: TGTGCCAGCAGTCCGGGGCTAACCAGAGGGGAGACCCAGTACTTC; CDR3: CASSPGLTRGETQYF
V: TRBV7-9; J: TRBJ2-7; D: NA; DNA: TGTGCCAGCAGCCCGACAGGTTACGAGCAGTACTTC; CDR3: CASSPTGYEQYF
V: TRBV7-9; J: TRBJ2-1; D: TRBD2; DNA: TGTGCCAGCAGCTCAAGCGGGAGGACCTACAATGAGCAGTTCTTC; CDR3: CASSSSGRTYNEQFF
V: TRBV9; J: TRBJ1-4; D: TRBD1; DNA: TGTGCCAGCAGCTCGGGGACAGGGGGAGTTGAAAAACTGTTTTTT; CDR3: CASSSGTGGVEKLFF
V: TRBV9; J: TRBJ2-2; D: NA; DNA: TGTGCCAGCAGCGTAGGAGGGGATTTGGCCGGGGAGCTGTTTTTT; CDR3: CASSVGGDLAGELFF
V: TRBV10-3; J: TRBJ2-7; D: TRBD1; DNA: TGTGCCATCAGTGAGTCGGACAGGGGCGAGCAGTACTTC; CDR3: CAISESDRGEQYF
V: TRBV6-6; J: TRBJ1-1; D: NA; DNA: TGTGCCAGCAGCCGGTCCCGGGCGGGCACTGAAGCTTTCTTT; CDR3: CASSRSRAGTEAFF
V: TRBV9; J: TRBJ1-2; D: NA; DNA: TGTGCCAGCAGCCCGAGTCGGAGTCAACACACCTTC; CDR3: CASSPSRSQHTF
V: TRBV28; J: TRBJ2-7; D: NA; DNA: TGTGCCAGCAGGGGGACATACTATCGTAACTCCTACGAGCAGTACTTC; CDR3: CASRGTYYRNSYEQYF
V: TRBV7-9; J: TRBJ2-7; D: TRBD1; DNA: TGTGCCAGCAGCAAGTCCCGGGACAGGCTGGATGGTTCCTACGAGCAGTACTTC; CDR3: CASSKSRDRLDGSYEQYF
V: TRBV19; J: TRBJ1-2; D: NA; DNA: TGTGCCAGTAGTGACAGCCCCTCTAACTATGGCTACACCTTC; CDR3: CASSDSPSNYGYTF
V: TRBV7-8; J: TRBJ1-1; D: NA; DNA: TGTGCCAGCAGCTTAGTAACAACCACTGAAGCTTTCTTT; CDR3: CASSLVTTTEAFF
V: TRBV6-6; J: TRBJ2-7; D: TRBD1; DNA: TGTGCCAGCATTCCCCGGGACAGGGTGTGGGAGCAGTACTTC; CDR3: CASIPRDRVWEQYF
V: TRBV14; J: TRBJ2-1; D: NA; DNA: TGTGCCAGCAGCCAAGATCTAACTGTAGGTGAGCAGTTCTTC; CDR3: CASSQDLTVGEQFF
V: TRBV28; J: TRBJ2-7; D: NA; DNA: TGTGCCAGCAGCCTCGGCGGGGGCCCAACTATCTACGAGCAGTACTTC; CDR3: CASSLGGGPTIYEQYF
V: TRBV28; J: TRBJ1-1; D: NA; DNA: TGTGCCAGCAGTTTATATTCGGACACTAAGCCAGAAGCTTTCTTT; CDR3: CASSLYSDTKPEAFF
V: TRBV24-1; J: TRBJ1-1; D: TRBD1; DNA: TGTGCCACCAGTGATTCGACAGGGGGGGCCACTGAAGCTTTCTTT; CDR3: CATSDSTGGATEAFF